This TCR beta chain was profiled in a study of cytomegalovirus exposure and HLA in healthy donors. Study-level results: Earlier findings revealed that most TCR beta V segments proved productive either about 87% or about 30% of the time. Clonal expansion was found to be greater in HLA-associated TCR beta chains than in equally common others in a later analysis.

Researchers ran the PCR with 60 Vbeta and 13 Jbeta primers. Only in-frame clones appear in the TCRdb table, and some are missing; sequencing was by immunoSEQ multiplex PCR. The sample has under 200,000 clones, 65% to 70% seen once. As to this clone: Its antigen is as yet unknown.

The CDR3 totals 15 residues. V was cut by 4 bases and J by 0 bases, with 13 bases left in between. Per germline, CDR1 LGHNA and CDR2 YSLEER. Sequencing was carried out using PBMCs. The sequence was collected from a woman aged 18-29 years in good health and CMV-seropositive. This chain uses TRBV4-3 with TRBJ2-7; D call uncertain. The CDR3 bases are TGCGCCAGCAGCCGTGACGGAGAAAGCTCCTACGAGCAGTACTTC. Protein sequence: CASSRDGESSYEQYF.